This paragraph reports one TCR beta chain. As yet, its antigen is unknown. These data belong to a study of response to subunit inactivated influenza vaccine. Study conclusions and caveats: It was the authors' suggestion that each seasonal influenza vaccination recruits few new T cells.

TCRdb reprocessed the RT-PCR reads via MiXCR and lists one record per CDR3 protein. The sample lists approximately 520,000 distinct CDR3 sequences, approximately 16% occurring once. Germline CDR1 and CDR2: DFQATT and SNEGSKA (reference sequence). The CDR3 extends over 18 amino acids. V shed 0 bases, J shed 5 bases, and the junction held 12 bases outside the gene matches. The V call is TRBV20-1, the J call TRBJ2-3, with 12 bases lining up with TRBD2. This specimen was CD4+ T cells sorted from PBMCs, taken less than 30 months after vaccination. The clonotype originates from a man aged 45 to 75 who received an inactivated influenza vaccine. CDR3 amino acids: CSARDPPGLAGPGDTQYF. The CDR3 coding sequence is TGCAGTGCTAGAGATCCCCCAGGACTAGCGGGACCAGGAGATACGCAGTATTTT.